The source of this TCR beta chain is a study of beta chain features in type 1 diabetes. General study points: Shorter TCRB CDR3s, moderately but significantly so, marked every one of the four CD4+ subsets in Type 1 diabetes patients.

Every single donor gave one heparinised blood draw, and these averaged roughly 100 mL. Germline assignment: CDR1 SQVTM and CDR2 ANQGSEA. V lost 4 bases and J lost 4, with 14 bases in between. The CDR3 is 13 residues long. The whole isolated RNA underwent reverse transcription, so sequencing captured expressed TCRB transcripts. TCRdb keeps only in-frame clones here, not all; method: immunoSEQ multiplex PCR. In the table there are 300,000 to 400,000 clones, roughly 8.8% of which are singletons. This clone has only a few counts. The antigen remains unidentified. The sequencing input was central memory CD4+ T cells from blood. V usage is TRBV29-1 and J usage is TRBJ2-7, with a possible D match to TRBD1 (5 bases). The TCR comes from a man aged 25 to 40 with type 1 diabetes. The chain's CDR3 is CSVARAGGYEQYF. The CDR3 DNA reads TGCAGCGTTGCCAGGGCAGGTGGATACGAGCAGTACTTC.